The clone carrying this T cell receptor (beta chain) was recorded many times. CDR1 is DFQATT, CDR2 SNEGSKA, per germline (reference sequence). The ends lost 4 bases at V and 6 bases at J; junction bases unmatched: 1. The CDR3 extends over 13 amino acids. The sample belongs to a study of T cells in Graves' hyperthyroidism and ophthalmopathy. The CDR3 regions of TCR beta were amplified from RNA transcripts. First-round RT-PCR with HTBI primers amplified the TCR CDR3 region. A single record per CDR3 protein comes from TCRdb applying MiXCR to the multiplex PCR reads. Of around 570,000 distinct CDR3 sequences detected, just under 20% appear once; the ten largest clones hold 47%.

The sequenced sample consisted of blood. This chain connects TRBV20-1 to TRBJ2-1, with TRBD2 matching over 12 bases. The clonotype originates from a man aged 35 to 55 with Graves' ophthalmopathy. The CDR3 DNA follows: TGCAGTGCTACTAGCGGGAGGGCCAATGAGCAGTTCTTC. Its translation is CSATSGRANEQFF.